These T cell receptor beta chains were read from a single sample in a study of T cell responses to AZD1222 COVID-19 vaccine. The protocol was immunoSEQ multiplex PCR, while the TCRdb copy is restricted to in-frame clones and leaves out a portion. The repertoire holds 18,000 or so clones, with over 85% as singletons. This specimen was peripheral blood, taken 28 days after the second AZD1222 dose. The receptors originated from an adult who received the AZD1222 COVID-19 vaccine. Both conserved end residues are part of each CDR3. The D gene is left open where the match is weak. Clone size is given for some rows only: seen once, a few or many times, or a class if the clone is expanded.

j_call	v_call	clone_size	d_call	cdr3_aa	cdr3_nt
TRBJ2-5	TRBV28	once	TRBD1	CASSFGTGFQETQYF	TGTGCCAGCAGTTTTGGGACAGGTTTCCAAGAGACCCAGTACTTC
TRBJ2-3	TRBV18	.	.	CASSPPSSTDTQYF	TGTGCCAGCTCACCACCGAGCAGCACAGATACGCAGTATTTT
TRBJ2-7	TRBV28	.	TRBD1	CASKTGGLSYEQYF	TGTGCCAGTAAAACAGGGGGTCTCTCCTACGAGCAGTACTTC
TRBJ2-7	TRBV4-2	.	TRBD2	CASSPELAGAREQYF	TGTGCCAGCAGCCCAGAGCTAGCGGGAGCAAGAGAGCAGTACTTC
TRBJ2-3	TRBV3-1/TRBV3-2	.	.	CASSQLGDTQYF	TGTGCCAGCAGCCAACTGGGGGATACGCAGTATTTT
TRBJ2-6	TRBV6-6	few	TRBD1	CASSDRTGGPLGSGANVLTF	TGTGCCAGCAGCGATAGAACAGGGGGCCCTTTAGGCTCTGGGGCCAACGTCCTGACTTTC
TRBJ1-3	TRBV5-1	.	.	CASSLAGTASGNTIYF	TGCGCCAGCAGCTTGGCCGGGACGGCTTCTGGAAACACCATATATTTT
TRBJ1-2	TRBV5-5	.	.	CASSLVQAGGYGYTF	TGTGCCAGCAGCTTGGTCCAGGCGGGCGGCTATGGCTACACCTTC
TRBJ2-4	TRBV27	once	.	CASSLGFNKNIQYF	TGTGCCAGCAGTTTGGGGTTTAACAAAAACATTCAGTACTTC
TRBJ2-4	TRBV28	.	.	CASRPTLSKNIQYF	TGTGCCAGCAGACCTACACTGTCCAAAAACATTCAGTACTTC
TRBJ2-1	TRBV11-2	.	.	CASSSKLSSYNEQFF	TGTGCCAGCAGCTCGAAGCTTAGCTCCTACAATGAGCAGTTCTTC
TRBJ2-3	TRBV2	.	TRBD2	CASSEGLAGTDTQYF	TGTGCCAGCAGTGAGGGACTAGCTGGGACAGATACGCAGTATTTT
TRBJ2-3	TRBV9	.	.	CASSVRAEISGGFTDTQYF	TGTGCCAGCAGCGTTAGGGCGGAGATTAGCGGAGGCTTCACAGATACGCAGTATTTT
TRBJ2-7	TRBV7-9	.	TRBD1	CATAGTGPGEQYF	TGTGCCACAGCCGGGACAGGGCCGGGGGAGCAGTACTTC
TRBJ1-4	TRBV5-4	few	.	CASSMGGTSRGEKLFF	TGTGCCAGCAGTATGGGGGGGACATCTAGGGGTGAAAAACTGTTTTTT
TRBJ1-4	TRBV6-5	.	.	CASRGAFEKLFF	TGTGCCAGCAGGGGGGCCTTTGAAAAACTGTTTTTT
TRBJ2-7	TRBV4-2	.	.	CASSQVSAGEQYF	TGTGCCAGCAGCCAAGTCAGCGCGGGCGAGCAGTACTTC
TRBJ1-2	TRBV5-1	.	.	CASSLTGRRNYGYTF	TGCGCCAGCAGCTTAACGGGACGCCGCAATTATGGCTACACCTTC
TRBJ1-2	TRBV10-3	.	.	CAISARDTAYGYTF	TGTGCCATCAGTGCCCGGGACACCGCGTATGGCTACACCTTC
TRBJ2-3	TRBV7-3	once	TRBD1	CASSLAGGRTDTQYF	TGTGCCAGCAGCCTGGCAGGGGGCAGGACAGATACGCAGTATTTT
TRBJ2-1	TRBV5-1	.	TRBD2	CASAPVSGGAYNEQFF	TGCGCCAGCGCCCCCGTTAGCGGGGGGGCCTACAATGAGCAGTTCTTC